The 28 T cell receptor beta chains below were found in one sample sequenced in a study of T-cell memory formation after mild COVID-19. TCRdb reanalysed the 5' RACE reads using MiXCR and keeps one entry per CDR3 protein. The sample carries almost 550,000 distinct CDR3 sequences, around 21% recorded once. Sequencing input: PBMCs or a T cell subset sorted from them (not recorded which). The receptors were gathered from an adult woman who had mild COVID-19 (a few samples of this study predate the infection). Cell type and time point are not known.

The chain joins TRBV20-1 to TRBJ2-2; 8 nucleotides align to TRBD2. CDR3 length: 13 residues. CDR1 is DFQATT, CDR2 SNEGSKA, per germline (reference sequence). J gave up 8 bases and V 6 bases, and 8 bases lay outside the gene matches. CDR3 region: CSAFPSGSGELFF. The CDR3 nucleotides are TGCAGTGCCTTCCCCAGCGGGAGTGGGGAGCTGTTTTTT.

The genes are TRBV19 and TRBJ2-2; D is undetermined. Germline assignment: CDR1 LNHDA and CDR2 SQIVND (reference sequence). V was trimmed by 1 base and J by 4 bases, leaving 13 bases between them. The CDR3 extends over 16 amino acids. This CDR3 reads CASSIGLREVTGELFF. The CDR3 DNA sequence: TGTGCCAGTAGTATAGGTTTACGAGAGGTCACCGGGGAGCTGTTTTTT.

This chain uses TRBV20-1 with TRBJ1-6; 7 bases are a match to TRBD1. The CDR3 loop spans 15 amino acids. V shed 2 bases and J 5 bases; nucleotides not matched to a gene: 6. The germline gives CDR1 DFQATT, CDR2 SNEGSKA (reference sequence). The CDR3 is CSARRRGQNNSPLHF. CDR3 nucleotide sequence: TGCAGTGCTAGAAGGAGGGGGCAGAATAATTCACCCCTCCACTTT.

J is TRBJ2-5 and V is TRBV5-5, with a possible D match to TRBD2 (6 bases). V was trimmed by 0 bases and J by 2 bases, leaving 17 bases between them. The CDR3 runs to 17 residues. The germline V gene has CDR1 SGHKS and CDR2 YYEKEE (reference sequence). The CDR3 protein is CASSLGLSGLAQETQYF. The CDR3 DNA reads as TGTGCCAGCAGCTTGGGTCTCTCGGGACTGGCTCAAGAGACCCAGTACTTC. The full variable domain, its missing parts supplied by reference TRBV5-5 and TRBJ2-5, is DAGVTQSPTHLIKTRGQQVTLRCSPISGHKSVSWYQQVLGQGPQFIFQYYEKEERGRGNFPDRFSARQFPNYSSELNVNALLLGDSALYLCASSLGLSGLAQETQYFGPGTRLLVL.

The table lists this clonotype with a few counts. The chain is built from TRBV5-1 and TRBJ2-3; TRBD2 aligns across 9 bases. The ends lost 0 bases at V and 6 bases at J; junction bases unmatched: 11. CDR1 is SGHRS and CDR2 is YFSETQ in the germline V gene. The CDR3 consists of 17 residues. The CDR3 nucleotides are TGCGCCAGCAGCTTGGCCTTCCAAGCGGGGGGCAGGGATACGCAGTATTTT. Its protein is CASSLAFQAGGRDTQYF.

This chain connects TRBV2 to TRBJ1-3; D perhaps matches TRBD1 (6 bases). V was clipped by 4 bases and J by 0 bases, with 10 bases between them. Germline V gives CDR1 SNHLY, CDR2 FYNNEI. The CDR3 covers 15 residues. The CDR3 region has the DNA TGTGCCAGCAGTGTGGACAGCTACTCTGGAAACACCATATATTTT. It specifies CASSVDSYSGNTIYF.

This clonotype was detected a few times. The chain combines TRBV6-5 with TRBJ2-3, with D perhaps given as TRBD1 or TRBD2 (7 bases each). CDR1 is MNHEY, CDR2 SVGAGI, per germline. This CDR3 has 15 residues. V lost 5 bases and J 3 bases, leaving 15 bases between the germline ends. For the CDR3, the DNA is TGTGCCAGCAGTGCGGGGGACAGCGAAACAGATACGCAGTATTTT. Translation gives CASSAGDSETDTQYF.

This chain links TRBV12-3 or TRBV12-4 with TRBJ1-5; 7 bases fit TRBD1. The CDR3 is 15 amino acids. J was trimmed by 4 bases and V by 6 bases; bases with no gene match: 9. The CDR3 bases are TGTGCCAGCAGGCTAGACAGGGTTGGAAATCAGCCCCAGCATTTT. Amino acids: CASRLDRVGNQPQHF.

The V gene is TRBV6-2 or TRBV6-3, the J gene TRBJ2-2; weak D call: TRBD1 (6 bases). The germline V and J ends were trimmed by 10 bases and 1 base, with 16 bases remaining between them. The CDR3 is 15 amino acids. The germline CDR1 and CDR2 sequences are MNHEY and SVGEGT. CDR3 in DNA: TGTGCCAAACTGGACAGAGGAATGAACACCGGGGAGCTGTTTTTT. It codes for CAKLDRGMNTGELFF.

This clonotype came up many times. J is TRBJ2-7 and V is TRBV2; D perhaps matches TRBD1 (5 bases). The ends were cut back, 3 bases at V and 7 bases at J, with 13 bases in the middle. CDR1 and CDR2 from the germline V gene are SNHLY and FYNNEI. The CDR3 consists of 13 residues. The CDR3 loop is CASSDQGFWEQYF. The CDR3 DNA reads TGTGCCAGCAGTGATCAGGGTTTCTGGGAGCAGTACTTC.

This clonotype was observed many times. The chain is built from TRBV27 and TRBJ2-3; D unclear. Trimming shortened V by 6 bases and J by 1 base, and 8 bases separated the two germline ends. Per the germline V gene, CDR1 is MNHEY and CDR2 is SMNVEV (reference sequence). The CDR3 is 13 amino acids. The CDR3 loop is CASSPQGTDTQYF. The DNA for the CDR3 is TGTGCCAGCAGCCCCCAGGGCACAGATACGCAGTATTTT.

The chain has TRBV6-5 and TRBJ1-2; 7 nucleotides match TRBD1. CDR1 is MNHEY and CDR2 is SVGAGI in the germline V gene. The CDR3 is 15 amino acids. Trimming cost V 6 bases and J 2 bases; bases outside gene matches: 9. The DNA of the CDR3 is TGTGCCAGCAGGCCTGACAGGGCCCCAAACTATGGCTACACCTTC. Its protein is CASRPDRAPNYGYTF.

This clonotype was observed a handful of times. This chain links TRBV20-1 with TRBJ2-1; 11 bases line up with TRBD2. Unmatched junction bases numbered 7, after V lost 1 base and J lost 8 bases. The length of the CDR3 is 15 residues. Germline CDR1 reads DFQATT; CDR2 reads SNEGSKA (reference sequence). DNA for the CDR3: TGCAGTGCTAGAGTGTCTAGCGGGGGGATGTATGAGCAGTTCTTC. It codes for CSARVSSGGMYEQFF.

The CDR3 sequence: CASSYVARAYNEQFF. The DNA for the CDR3 is TGTGCCAGCAGTTATGTAGCGCGAGCCTACAATGAGCAGTTCTTC. The chain uses TRBV6-2 or TRBV6-3 and TRBJ2-1, with D possibly being TRBD2 (5 bases). Trimming cost V 3 bases and J 2 bases, with 11 bases left between them. The length of the CDR3 is 15 residues. The germline V gene encodes CDR1 MNHEY and CDR2 SVGEGT.

This clonotype showed up just a few times. V usage is TRBV12-3 or TRBV12-4 and J usage is TRBJ2-2; D gene ambiguous. The ends were cut back, 7 bases at V and 6 bases at J, with 12 bases in the middle. CDR3 length: 13 residues. In nucleotides, the CDR3 is TGTGCCAGCACCTTCTCTACCTCCGGGGAGCTGTTTTTT. Translating it yields CASTFSTSGELFF.

The chain recombines TRBV29-1 with TRBJ2-7; 12 nucleotides match TRBD1. CDR3 length: 12 amino acids. Trimming cost V 6 bases and J 11 bases; bases outside gene matches: 8. Germline values: CDR1 SQVTM, CDR2 ANQGSEA. The CDR3 DNA is TGCAGCGTCCCGACCGGGACAGGGGGCGAGTACTTC. Its translation is CSVPTGTGGEYF.

The rearrangement links TRBV2 to TRBJ1-2, with 7 bases matching TRBD1. This CDR3 is 12 amino acids long. V lost 7 bases to trimming and J lost 3 bases; unmatched junction nucleotides: 2. CDR1 is SNHLY, CDR2 FYNNEI, per germline. Here the CDR3 DNA reads TGTGCCAGCAAAGGGGGCGACTATGGCTACACCTTC. As protein: CASKGGDYGYTF.

In this sample, this clonotype turned up a few times. V is TRBV29-1 and J is TRBJ1-1; 7 bases agree with TRBD1. CDR1 SQVTM and CDR2 ANQGSEA come from the germline V gene. The ends lost 8 bases at V and 3 bases at J; junction bases unmatched: 9. This CDR3 has 13 residues. The CDR3 nucleotides are TGCAGCATCTCTAAGGGGGCGGACACTGAAGCTTTCTTT. This translates into CSISKGADTEAFF.

This clonotype was counted between two and nine times. The rearrangement uses TRBV12-3 or TRBV12-4 and TRBJ1-1; 7 nucleotides align to TRBD1. CDR3 length: 14 amino acids. V lost 5 bases to trimming and J lost 7 bases; unmatched junction nucleotides: 10. The CDR3 reads CASSIQTGPYEAFF. CDR3 DNA sequence: TGTGCCAGCAGTATCCAGACAGGGCCCTATGAAGCTTTCTTT.

This clonotype appeared a few times. The chain is built from TRBV7-8 and TRBJ1-2; TRBD1 is a possible D gene (5 bases). This CDR3 is 13 amino acids long. The germline V and J ends were trimmed by 1 base and 7 bases, with 10 bases remaining between them. Germline V gene lookup returns CDR1 SGHVS and CDR2 FQNEAQ. In DNA, the CDR3 is TGTGCCAGCAGCTTAGAGGGGTCGGGTGGCTACACCTTC. Its translation is CASSLEGSGGYTF.

The rearrangement links TRBV5-5 to TRBJ1-1; D is uncertain. The CDR3 has 13 residues. The V gene lost 2 bases and the J gene lost 4 bases, with 9 bases spanning the gap. Germline assignment: CDR1 SGHKS and CDR2 YYEKEE (reference sequence). The CDR3 DNA follows: TGTGCCAGCAGCTTCATGGAAGCCACTGAAGCTTTCTTT. Amino acids: CASSFMEATEAFF.

The chain couples TRBV20-1 to TRBJ2-2, with 7 bases aligning to TRBD2. The CDR3 covers 15 residues. The ends lost 6 bases at V and 7 bases at J; junction bases unmatched: 14. CDR1 is DFQATT and CDR2 is SNEGSKA in the germline V gene (reference sequence). The chain's CDR3 is CSARAGLHKGGELFF. CDR3 DNA sequence: TGCAGTGCACGGGCGGGACTACATAAAGGCGGGGAGCTGTTTTTT.

This clonotype was seen a few times. The chain carries TRBV18 and TRBJ2-7, with D unresolved. CDR3 length: 16 amino acids. Germline assignment: CDR1 KGHSH and CDR2 LQKENI. V lost 1 base and J 0 bases, leaving 13 bases between the germline ends. CDR3 sequence (DNA): TGTGCCAGCTCACCACGTCCGGGTGAACCCTCCTACGAGCAGTACTTC. This translates into CASSPRPGEPSYEQYF.

J is TRBJ2-7 and V is TRBV5-1; D possibly matches TRBD1 or TRBD2 (5 bases each). The V end was cut by 5 bases, the J end by 1 base, with 19 bases between. This CDR3 contains 16 residues. Germline V gene lookup returns CDR1 SGHRS and CDR2 YFSETQ. The CDR3 protein is CASRRSQPGPSYEQYF. CDR3 nucleotides: TGCGCCAGCAGAAGGTCACAGCCGGGGCCTTCCTACGAGCAGTACTTC.

The chain joins TRBV29-1 to TRBJ2-1, with 8 bases identical to TRBD1. This CDR3 has 13 amino acids. The trim removed 6 bases at V and 4 bases at J, leaving 5 bases unmatched. Germline assignment: CDR1 SQVTM and CDR2 ANQGSEA. The CDR3 protein is CSVSGGDYNEQFF. DNA of the CDR3: TGCAGCGTCTCAGGGGGCGATTACAATGAGCAGTTCTTC.

This clonotype was seen a handful of times. This sequence joins TRBV20-1 and TRBJ2-1, with TRBD2 matching 8 bases. The V and J ends lost 3 bases and 10 bases, in that order; junction bases with no gene match: 8. CDR3 length: 13 amino acids. Germline CDR1 reads DFQATT; CDR2 reads SNEGSKA (reference sequence). This chain's CDR3 is CSASPAGVREQFF. The DNA for the CDR3 is TGCAGTGCTAGCCCAGCGGGAGTTCGGGAGCAGTTCTTC.

The chain couples TRBV6-5 to TRBJ2-3, with D possibly matching TRBD1 (6 bases). There are 14 residues in the CDR3. With 5 bases removed from V and 2 bases from J, the gap between germline ends came to 11 bases. Germline assignment: CDR1 MNHEY and CDR2 SVGAGI. In nucleotides, the CDR3 is TGTGCCAGCAGTGTGGGACATCCCACAGATACGCAGTATTTT. Protein sequence: CASSVGHPTDTQYF.

This sequence joins TRBV12-3 or TRBV12-4 and TRBJ2-1, with 9 bases aligning to TRBD2. CDR3 size: 16 residues. The ends lost 8 bases at V and 9 bases at J; junction bases unmatched: 17. The CDR3 DNA reads TGTGCCAGCCTTCCGGCAATAGCGGGGGCCGAGAGTGAGCAGTTCTTC. Translated: CASLPAIAGAESEQFF.